The clone carrying this TCR beta chain showed up just once. A junction boundary mismatches the germline segment, possibly from a read error. These data are taken from a study of blood T cell repertoires in COVID-19. The overall study: The United States, Italy and Spain were the sources of the acute and convalescent COVID-19 samples. Sources were T cells, B-cell-depleted T cells, or PBMCs; the material itself was cDNA or gDNA.

Original processing methods: Amplification with reference gene primers provided the estimates of nucleated cell counts. Using immunoSEQ multiplex PCR, the repertoire was profiled, and TCRdb retains in-frame clones only, with some absent. For V, J and clone size, that table is used; D and trimming come from the DNA. This sample has around 40,000 clones, with roughly 75% found just once. The CDR3 spans 14 residues. Germline V gene sequence: CDR1 KGHSH, CDR2 LQKENI. The sequencing sample was made of peripheral blood. This TCR was recovered from a man older than 75 with active or convalescent COVID-19. This rearrangement joins TRBV18 to TRBJ1-5, with a possible D match to TRBD1 (6 bases). CDR3 nucleotides: TGTGCCAGCACACCAGGGCACAGGGATCAGCCCCAGCATTTT. Translating it yields CASTPGHRDQPQHF.